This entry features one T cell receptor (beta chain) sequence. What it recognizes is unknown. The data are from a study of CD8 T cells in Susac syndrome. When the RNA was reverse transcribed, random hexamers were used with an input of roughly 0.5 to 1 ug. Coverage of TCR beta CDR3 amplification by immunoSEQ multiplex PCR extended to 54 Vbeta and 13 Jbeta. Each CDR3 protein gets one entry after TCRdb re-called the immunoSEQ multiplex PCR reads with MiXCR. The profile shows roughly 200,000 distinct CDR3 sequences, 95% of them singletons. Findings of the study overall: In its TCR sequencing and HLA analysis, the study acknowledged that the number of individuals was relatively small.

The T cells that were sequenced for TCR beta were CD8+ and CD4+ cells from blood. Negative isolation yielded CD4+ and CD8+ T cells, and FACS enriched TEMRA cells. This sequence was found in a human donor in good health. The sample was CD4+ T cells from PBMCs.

The CDR3 loop reads CASSHNRSSYNSPLHF. The DNA of the CDR3 is TGCGCCAGCAGTCACAACAGGAGCTCCTATAATTCACCCCTCCACTTT. The chain recombines TRBV23-1 with TRBJ1-6; tentative D call: TRBD1 (5 bases). TRBV23-1 is flagged as an ORF with uncertain function. Trimming shortened V by 3 bases and J by 0 bases, and 9 bases separated the two germline ends. This CDR3 contains 16 residues.